Each of the 32 T cell receptor beta chains below was sequenced from the same sample in a study of technical replicates of blood from four donors. Some clones are missing from TCRdb's copy, which holds only in-frame ones; the method was immunoSEQ multiplex PCR. The sample yields approximately 87,000 clones, 85% to 95% seen once. Sample: T cells isolated from PBMCs. These receptor sequences come from a human donor in good health.

V gene TRBV5-5 combines with J gene TRBJ1-1; no definite D call. V dropped 0 bases and J dropped 3 bases, with 15 bases sitting between them. Germline assignment: CDR1 SGHKS and CDR2 YYEKEE (reference sequence). This CDR3 is 16 amino acids long. The DNA for the CDR3 is TGTGCCAGCAGCTTGGCGTGGGGAGAGGGCTACACTGAAGCTTTCTTT. It encodes CASSLAWGEGYTEAFF.

A remark on this clone: At one end the junction does not follow the germline gene, possibly because of a read error. This rearrangement joins TRBV27 to TRBJ1-1; 8 bases line up with TRBD1. Germline loops: CDR1 MNHEY, CDR2 SMNVEV (reference sequence). The CDR3 has 15 amino acids. The CDR3 here is CASSQLRTGNPEAFF. CDR3 coding DNA: TGTGCCAGCAGTCAACTTAGGACAGGGAACCCTGAAGCTTTCTTT.

This chain links TRBV11-1 with TRBJ2-2; 14 bases are shared with TRBD2. The CDR3 loop spans 15 amino acids. CDR1 SGHAT and CDR2 FQDESV come from the germline V gene (reference sequence). The junction had 4 bases not matched to a gene; V was cut back by 5 bases and J by 8 bases. The CDR3 nucleotides are TGTGCCAGCAGCCAAGGACTAGCGGGAGGAGGGGAGCTGTTTTTT. It codes for CASSQGLAGGGELFF.

The genes are TRBV27 and TRBJ1-1, with D perhaps matching TRBD1 (5 bases). From germline, CDR1 is MNHEY and CDR2 SMNVEV (reference sequence). V gave up 8 bases and J gave up 4 bases, with 11 bases separating them. The CDR3 has 12 amino acids. CDR3 in amino acids: CASVRGVTEAFF. CDR3 DNA sequence: TGTGCCAGCGTCCGGGGGGTCACTGAAGCTTTCTTT.

The chain employs TRBV16 and TRBJ1-2; possibly TRBD1 for D (6 bases). The germline V and J ends were trimmed by 3 bases and 6 bases, with 14 bases remaining between them. The CDR3 covers 14 residues. Per germline, CDR1 KGHSY and CDR2 FQNENV. The CDR3, as DNA: TGTGCCAGCAGCCATAAGGAATGGACAGATGGCTACACCTTC. This codes for CASSHKEWTDGYTF.

The J gene is TRBJ2-4, the V gene TRBV25-1; 7 bases map to TRBD1. There are 12 residues in the CDR3. In germline, CDR1 is MGHDK, CDR2 SYGVNS. The CDR3 loop reads CASRGAKNIQYF. The CDR3 region has the DNA TGTGCTTCCAGGGGGGCCAAAAACATTCAGTACTTC.

This chain links TRBV28 with TRBJ2-7, with D possibly being TRBD2 (6 bases). CDR1 and CDR2 (germline): MDHEN, SYDVKM. Trimming removed 4 bases at V and 3 bases at J, with 16 bases between. The CDR3 is 15 residues long. The DNA for the CDR3 is TGTGCCAGCAGTTCGTCTGCTAGCGTACTCTACGAGCAGTACTTC. Translation gives CASSSSASVLYEQYF.

The chain carries TRBV9 and TRBJ1-1; no clear D. The germline V gene has CDR1 SGDLS and CDR2 YYNGEE. This CDR3 contains 17 residues. The V gene lost 4 bases and the J gene lost 3 bases, with 22 bases spanning the gap. The CDR3 region is CASSTSGTASRDTEAFF. As DNA, the CDR3 is TGTGCCAGCAGCACCTCCGGCACGGCCAGCCGGGACACTGAAGCTTTCTTT.

The CDR3 loop is CASSLAGGLGTEAFF. Here the CDR3 DNA reads TGTGCCAGCAGCTTAGCCGGGGGGCTGGGGACTGAAGCTTTCTTT. This chain joins TRBV11-2 and TRBJ1-1; maybe TRBD1 (6 bases). Germline values: CDR1 SGHAT, CDR2 FQNNGV. V lost 1 base, J lost 5 bases, and 14 bases lay in between. This CDR3 contains 15 residues.

The rearrangement uses TRBV4-1 and TRBJ1-5; D might be TRBD1 (5 bases). The CDR3 has 13 amino acids. Germline V gene data show CDR1 as MGHRA and CDR2 as YSYEKL. V was cut by 3 bases and J by 5 bases, with 8 bases left in between. The CDR3 spells CASSHAGDQPQHF. Written as DNA, the CDR3 is TGCGCCAGCAGCCATGCGGGGGATCAGCCCCAGCATTTT.

This clone was picked up one time. V and J are TRBV28 and TRBJ2-1; a weak D match, TRBD2 (5 bases). This CDR3 is built from 16 residues. V dropped 3 bases and J dropped 8 bases, with 20 bases sitting between them. CDR1 MDHEN and CDR2 SYDVKM come from the germline V gene. This chain's CDR3 is CASSLNRGLVYDEQFF. The CDR3 DNA sequence: TGTGCCAGCAGTTTGAATCGAGGACTGGTTTACGATGAGCAGTTCTTC.

This chain links TRBV5-1 with TRBJ2-1; 8 nucleotides match TRBD2. The CDR3 loop spans 15 amino acids. Trimming at V came to 4 bases and at J to 7 bases, leaving 10 bases not matched to a gene. CDR1 is SGHRS and CDR2 is YFSETQ in the germline V gene. Here the CDR3 DNA reads TGCGCCAGCAGCCGAGCGGGAGCCATCAGAAATGAGCAGTTCTTC. Amino acid sequence: CASSRAGAIRNEQFF. Full variable domain (outside the CDR3, taken from reference TRBV5-1 and TRBJ2-1): KAGVTQTPRYLIKTRGQQVTLSCSPISGHRSVSWYQQTPGQGLQFLFEYFSETQRNKGNFPGRFSGRQFSNSRSEMNVSTLELGDSALYLCASSRAGAIRNEQFFGPGTRLTVL.

The table lists this clone with a count of one. The J gene is TRBJ2-3, the V gene TRBV5-4; TRBD2 matches at 11 bases. The V segment lost 2 bases and the J segment 0 bases; nucleotides outside the gene matches: 8. Looked up from germline, CDR1 is SGHNT and CDR2 is YYREEE (reference sequence). CDR3 length: 18 amino acids. The CDR3 sequence is CASSFTSGRYSSTDTQYF. CDR3 in DNA: TGTGCCAGCAGCTTCACTAGCGGGAGATACTCAAGCACAGATACGCAGTATTTT.

As to this clone: The DNA is left out, because the CDR3 cannot be placed on it with certainty; the CDR3 is given as TCRdb lists it. The rearrangement links TRBV5-1 to TRBJ2-7; the D segment call TRBD1 is taken from the table without a DNA check. Germline V gives CDR1 SGHRS, CDR2 YFSETQ. The length of the CDR3 is 15 amino acids, counting both ends. CDR3 region: CASSFGPGISYEQYF.

This chain joins TRBV5-8 and TRBJ2-1; TRBD2 matches 11 bases. Trimming at V came to 2 bases and at J to 7 bases, leaving 5 bases not matched to a gene. The CDR3 extends over 15 amino acids. CDR1 is SGHTS, CDR2 YDEGEE, per germline. CDR3 nucleotide sequence: TGTGCCAGCAGCTTTAGCGGGAGGGCCGTAAATGAGCAGTTCTTC. Translated, it gives CASSFSGRAVNEQFF. Full variable domain (outside the CDR3, taken from reference TRBV5-8 and TRBJ2-1): EAGVTQSPTHLIKTRGQQATLRCSPISGHTSVYWYQQALGLGLQFLLWYDEGEERNRGNFPPRFSGRQFPNYSSELNVNALELEDSALYLCASSFSGRAVNEQFFGPGTRLTVL.

The rearrangement links TRBV5-4 to TRBJ2-5; 11 nucleotides line up with TRBD2. The CDR3 totals 17 residues. Looked up from germline, CDR1 is SGHNT and CDR2 is YYREEE (reference sequence). Trimming removed 2 bases from V and 5 bases from J; junction bases left unmatched: 11. CDR3 amino acids: CASSFHWELAGEETQYF. The CDR3 nucleotides are TGTGCCAGCAGCTTCCATTGGGAACTAGCGGGAGAGGAGACCCAGTACTTC.

This clone appeared a single time. The chain joins TRBV4-1 to TRBJ2-5; TRBD2 is a possible D gene (5 bases). This CDR3 contains 15 residues. The V end lost 1 base, the J end lost 5 bases, and 14 bases lay between the germline ends. Germline V gene data show CDR1 as MGHRA and CDR2 as YSYEKL. The DNA of the CDR3 is TGCGCCAGCAGCCAAGCGCCGGCCGGGGATGAGACCCAGTACTTC. Translation: CASSQAPAGDETQYF.

This clone came up a few times. The chain has TRBV6-5 and TRBJ1-1, with D unclear. The ends were cut back, 6 bases at V and 2 bases at J, with 10 bases in the middle. Germline V gene sequence: CDR1 MNHEY, CDR2 SVGAGI. The length of the CDR3 is 13 residues. The chain's CDR3 is CASRLQVNTEAFF. In DNA, the CDR3 is TGTGCCAGCAGACTCCAGGTAAACACTGAAGCTTTCTTT.

This sequence joins TRBV28 and TRBJ1-2; a possible D gene is TRBD1 (5 bases). The V end lost 5 bases, the J end lost 7 bases, and 11 bases lay between the germline ends. CDR1 is MDHEN, CDR2 SYDVKM, per germline. CDR3 size: 12 residues. CDR3 DNA: TGTGCCAGCAGTCCCGACAGTTTTGGCTACACCTTC. This gives the protein CASSPDSFGYTF.

J is TRBJ2-7 and V is TRBV4-2; D gene uncertain. This CDR3 is built from 16 residues. Trimming left V 1 base short and J 0 bases short, with 13 bases between. Germline V gives CDR1 LGHNA, CDR2 YNFKEQ. CDR3 DNA sequence: TGTGCCAGCAGCCAAGGAGTGCCTCTAAACTCCTACGAGCAGTACTTC. Its protein product is CASSQGVPLNSYEQYF.

The chain recombines TRBV15 with TRBJ2-1; D possibly corresponds to TRBD2 (6 bases). Germline V gives CDR1 LNHNV, CDR2 YYDKDF (reference sequence). Trimming pared 2 bases from V and 0 bases from J, leaving 20 bases between. The CDR3 has 19 residues. In DNA, the CDR3 is TGTGCCACCAGCAGATTCATGTGGCGGGACGAAAGCTCCTACAATGAGCAGTTCTTC. Amino acid sequence: CATSRFMWRDESSYNEQFF.

The CDR3 DNA is TGCAGCACTTATTCGACAGACACTGAAGCTTTCTTT. It yields the protein CSTYSTDTEAFF. The V and J genes are TRBV29-1 and TRBJ1-1, with D tentatively TRBD1 (5 bases). This CDR3 contains 12 residues. V gave up 8 bases and J gave up 3 bases, with 13 bases separating them. Germline V gene lookup returns CDR1 SQVTM and CDR2 ANQGSEA.

For the CDR3, the DNA is TGCGCCAGCAGCGAGCCGACTAGCGGGAGTGGGAATGAGCAGTTCTTC. This codes for CASSEPTSGSGNEQFF. The chain combines TRBV5-1 with TRBJ2-1; TRBD2 aligns across 12 bases. The V and J ends lost 4 bases and 7 bases, in that order; junction bases with no gene match: 9. CDR1 and CDR2 (germline): SGHRS, YFSETQ. This CDR3 has 16 amino acids.

This sequence joins TRBV30 and TRBJ2-1; D unclear. V shed 2 bases and J shed 10 bases, with 6 bases lying between them. This CDR3 region has 10 residues. The germline V gene encodes CDR1 GTSNPN and CDR2 SVGIG (reference sequence). The CDR3 nucleotides are TGTGCCTGGAGTAACAGAGAGCAGTTCTTC. Translated, it gives CAWSNREQFF.

This chain links TRBV13 with TRBJ2-7; D might be TRBD2 (5 bases). CDR1 is PRHDT and CDR2 is FYEKMQ in the germline V gene (reference sequence). This CDR3 is 11 amino acids long. V was cut by 2 bases and J by 12 bases, with 11 bases left in between. CDR3 in amino acids: CASSLFGRVYF. DNA for the CDR3: TGTGCCAGCAGCTTATTTGGGAGAGTGTACTTC.

The V gene is TRBV21-1, the J gene TRBJ1-4; TRBD1 reflects the table's D call only, with no check against the DNA. TRBV21-1 is a pseudogene. The CDR3 runs 16 residues. CDR3 region: CASSNRSNGTNEKLFF. The CDR3 DNA follows: TGTGCCAGCAGCAACAGGTCTAATGGGACTAATGAAAAACTGTTTTTT.

The rearrangement uses TRBV29-1 and TRBJ2-7; D is ambiguous. Germline lookup yields CDR1 SQVTM and CDR2 ANQGSEA. This CDR3 comprises 11 residues. The ends were cut back, 4 bases at V and 0 bases at J, with 4 bases in the middle. This CDR3 is CSVASSYEQYF. The CDR3 DNA reads as TGCAGCGTTGCCAGCTCCTACGAGCAGTACTTC.

J is TRBJ1-2 and V is TRBV14, with 10 bases lining up with TRBD1. The V gene's germline CDR1 is SGHDN and CDR2 FVKESK. Trimming at V came to 1 base and at J to 5 bases, leaving 13 bases not matched to a gene. CDR3 length: 18 amino acids. CDR3 DNA: TGTGCCAGCAGCCAAGCGGGAGACAGGGGGCGCGGGCGATATGGCTACACCTTC. Protein sequence: CASSQAGDRGRGRYGYTF.

The chain joins TRBV4-1 to TRBJ2-1, with TRBD2 matching over 9 bases. The V gene end was trimmed by 0 bases and the J gene end by 5 bases; junction bases not matched to a gene: 11. This CDR3 is built from 18 residues. The germline V gene has CDR1 MGHRA and CDR2 YSYEKL. CDR3 amino acids: CASSQEDILAGGNNEQFF. The CDR3 DNA follows: TGCGCCAGCAGCCAAGAGGATATACTAGCGGGTGGAAACAATGAGCAGTTCTTC.

To note about this clone: Mismatch with germline at one junction end may stem from a read error. The chain recombines TRBV19 with TRBJ1-5; 11 bases are shared with TRBD1. The CDR3 has 15 amino acids. Germline V lookup: CDR1 LNHDA, CDR2 SQIVND (reference sequence). Here the CDR3 reads CASRNRTGGKQPQHF. CDR3 DNA sequence: TGTGCCAGTAGAAACCGGACAGGGGGCAAACAGCCCCAGCATTTT.

The V and J genes are TRBV5-4 and TRBJ2-7; TRBD1 matches 8 bases. CDR3 size: 15 residues. Germline CDR1 is SGHNT and CDR2 is YYREEE (reference sequence). The J segment lost 4 bases and the V segment lost 2 bases, leaving 8 bases of the junction unmatched. CDR3 coding DNA: TGTGCCAGCAGCTTCTCAGGACAGGGAAAATACGAGCAGTACTTC. Protein sequence: CASSFSGQGKYEQYF.

V and J are TRBV13 and TRBJ2-7, with 10 bases that match TRBD2. CDR3 length: 15 residues. V gave up 5 bases and J gave up 4 bases; unmatched junction bases: 8. Germline CDR1 reads PRHDT; CDR2 reads FYEKMQ (reference sequence). CDR3 coding DNA: TGTGCCAGCAGCCCCGCTAGCGGGAGTAGATACGAGCAGTACTTC. This codes for CASSPASGSRYEQYF.